Sequencing of this T cell receptor beta chain was carried out in a study of OX40 agonist ivuxolimab in advanced cancers. Overall study context: An agonistic anti-OX40 (CD134) antibody, ivuxolimab, was used to treat the patients. At 0.01 to 10 mg/kg, ivuxolimab was administered intravenously to patients every 2 weeks.

Produced via immunoSEQ multiplex PCR; TCRdb's table is partial and in-frame only. The table includes 90,000 to 100,000 clones, roughly nine tenths detected once. Overall study results and limits: By week 6 at 0.1 to 3.0 mg/kg, blood CD4+ and CD8+ T cells had expanded clonally. No determination was made of the antigen specificity of the expanded peripheral T cells.

In regard to this clone: Its antigen is unidentified.

Trimming cost V 3 bases and J 1 base, with 9 bases left between them. The germline CDR1 and CDR2 sequences are MDHEN and SYDVKM. This CDR3 region has 14 residues. The TCR originated in an adult with an advanced solid tumor such as melanoma, head and neck, liver or kidney cancer. V gene TRBV28 combines with J gene TRBJ1-1; D call uncertain. Sequencing was performed on CD4+ or CD8+ T cells sorted from blood, taken in a trial of the OX40 agonist ivuxolimab. The CDR3 is CASSFPEGNTEAFF. The DNA of the CDR3 is TGTGCCAGCAGTTTTCCGGAGGGGAACACTGAAGCTTTCTTT.